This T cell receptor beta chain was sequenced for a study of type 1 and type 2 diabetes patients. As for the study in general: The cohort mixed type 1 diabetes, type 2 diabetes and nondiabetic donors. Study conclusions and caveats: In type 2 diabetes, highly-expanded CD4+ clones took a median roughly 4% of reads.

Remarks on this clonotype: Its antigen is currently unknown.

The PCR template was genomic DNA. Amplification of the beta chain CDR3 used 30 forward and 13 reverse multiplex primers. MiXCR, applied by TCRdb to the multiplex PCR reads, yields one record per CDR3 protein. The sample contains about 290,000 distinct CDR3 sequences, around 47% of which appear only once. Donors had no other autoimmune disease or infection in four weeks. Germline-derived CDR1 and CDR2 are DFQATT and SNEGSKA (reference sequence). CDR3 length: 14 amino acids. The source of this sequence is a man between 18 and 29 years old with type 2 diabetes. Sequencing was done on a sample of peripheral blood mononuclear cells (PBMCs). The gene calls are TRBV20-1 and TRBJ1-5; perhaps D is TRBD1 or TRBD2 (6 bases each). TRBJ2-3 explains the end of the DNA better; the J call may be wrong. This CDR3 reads CSAATGLASEPQYF. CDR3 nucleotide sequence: TGCAGTGCGGCGACAGGCCTAGCGAGTGAGCCCCAGTATTTT.